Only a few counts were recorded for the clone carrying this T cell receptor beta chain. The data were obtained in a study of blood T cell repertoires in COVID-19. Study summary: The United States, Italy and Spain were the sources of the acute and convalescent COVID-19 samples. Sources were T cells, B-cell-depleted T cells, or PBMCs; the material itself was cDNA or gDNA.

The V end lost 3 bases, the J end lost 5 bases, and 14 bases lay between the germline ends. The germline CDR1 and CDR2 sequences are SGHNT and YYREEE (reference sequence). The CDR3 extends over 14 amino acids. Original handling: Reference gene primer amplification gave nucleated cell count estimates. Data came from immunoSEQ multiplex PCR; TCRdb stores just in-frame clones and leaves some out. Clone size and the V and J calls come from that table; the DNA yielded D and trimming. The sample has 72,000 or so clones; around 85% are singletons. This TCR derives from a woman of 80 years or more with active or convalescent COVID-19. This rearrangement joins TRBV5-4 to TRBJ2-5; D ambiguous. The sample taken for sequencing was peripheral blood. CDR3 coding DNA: TGTGCCAGCAGCTCGGTCGGTTCCCGGGAGACCCAGTACTTC. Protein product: CASSSVGSRETQYF.